The clone carrying this T cell receptor beta chain was counted a few times. Its antigen remains unknown. Scientists made TCR beta libraries using quantitative 5'-RACE with molecular barcodes. In TCRdb, the 5' RACE reads were re-called with MiXCR into one record per CDR3 protein. The sample lists some 800,000 distinct CDR3 sequences; roughly 12% were seen once. After removal of 5 bases from V and 6 bases from J, the junction contained 12 bases not matched to a gene. From germline, CDR1 is SGHTA and CDR2 FQGNSA. This CDR3 region has 15 residues. The data derive from a study of CD8 T cells in ankylosing spondylitis. The study, taken as a whole, reports: Enrichment of disease-linked clones was reportedly significant in matched ankylosing spondylitis synovial fluid. Prior work had noted some motif variants in reactive arthritis blood and synovial fluid. Eight highly homologous variants formed a TCR beta motif that appeared characteristic of ankylosing spondylitis blood. CD8+ disease-linked clones were present at relatively low frequencies in blood.

The sequence was obtained from a male donor with ankylosing spondylitis. The sample comprised blood, either unsorted or a sorted T cell fraction (not recorded which). The gene calls are TRBV7-2 and TRBJ2-7, with TRBD2 identical over 8 bases. The CDR3 spells CASSEQALGGGEQYF. The CDR3 DNA is TGTGCCAGCAGCGAACAGGCCCTCGGGGGGGGCGAGCAGTACTTC.